Detailed here is one TCR beta chain. The CDR3 runs to 14 residues. V lost 4 bases to trimming and J lost 2 bases, with 11 bases between them. Germline CDR1 and CDR2: MGHRA and YSYEKL. The record originates from a study of T cell changes during pregnancy in multiple sclerosis. Only in-frame clones appear in the TCRdb table, and some are missing; sequencing was by immunoSEQ multiplex PCR. The sample shows some 80,000 clones, roughly 96% of them seen only once. This specimen was peripheral blood, taken in the second trimester of pregnancy. This chain joins TRBV4-1 and TRBJ1-2; a weak D match, TRBD1 (5 bases). This clonotype was obtained from a female donor with multiple sclerosis, enrolled in a pregnancy study. CDR3 in DNA: TGCGCCAGCAGCCCCAGGGCCGGGAACTATGGCTACACCTTC. Translation gives CASSPRAGNYGYTF.